A single sample is the source of the 10 T cell receptor beta chains below, sequenced in a study of cytomegalovirus exposure and HLA in healthy donors. PCR primers comprised 60 Vbeta and 13 Jbeta primers. Measured with immunoSEQ multiplex PCR; TCRdb has only the in-frame clones, and not every one. Its listing shows some 140,000 clones. The sample was PBMCs. Every receptor here comes from a woman in her fifties or sixties in good health and CMV-seronegative.

The chain links TRBV6-1 to TRBJ1-1, with D unresolved. The V end lost 6 bases, the J end lost 1 base, and 15 bases lay between the germline ends. The CDR3 totals 15 residues. Germline lookup yields CDR1 MNHNS and CDR2 SASEGT. The CDR3 loop reads CASSARGSTNTEAFF. The CDR3 DNA reads TGTGCCAGCAGCGCCCGAGGGAGCACGAACACTGAAGCTTTCTTT.

V gene TRBV10-3 combines with J gene TRBJ2-1, with 11 nucleotides matching TRBD2. Germline CDR1 is ENHRY and CDR2 is SYGVKD. J lost 4 bases, V lost 7 bases, and 12 bases had no gene match. The CDR3 is made up of 17 amino acids. For the CDR3, the DNA is TGTGCCATCAAAAATAGCGGGAGGGGCGTACCTTACAATGAGCAGTTCTTC. Encoded protein: CAIKNSGRGVPYNEQFF.

The chain links TRBV10-3 to TRBJ2-2; D ambiguous. CDR1 and CDR2 from the germline V gene are ENHRY and SYGVKD. This CDR3 is built from 14 residues. V dropped 0 bases and J dropped 4 bases, with 6 bases sitting between them. The CDR3, as DNA: TGTGCCATCAGTGAGTCCCGCGGCACCGGGGAGCTGTTTTTT. The encoded protein is CAISESRGTGELFF.

The chain employs TRBV2 and TRBJ1-1; D not resolved. V lost 5 bases and J lost 1, with 11 bases in between. Germline loops: CDR1 SNHLY, CDR2 FYNNEI. The CDR3 contains 14 residues. The CDR3 DNA sequence: TGTGCCAGCAGTCGGGCGGGTGGGAACACTGAAGCTTTCTTT. This codes for CASSRAGGNTEAFF. The full variable domain, completed using reference TRBV2 and TRBJ1-1, is EPEVTQTPSHQVTQMGQEVILRCVPISNHLYFYWYRQILGQKVEFLVSFYNNEISEKSEIFDDQFSVERPDGSNFTLKIRSTKLEDSAMYFCASSRAGGNTEAFFGQGTRLTVV.

The chain employs TRBV7-2 and TRBJ2-7; D possibly corresponds to TRBD1 (6 bases). Trimming took off 4 bases at V and 3 bases at J, with 22 bases between the two ends. Looked up from germline, CDR1 is SGHTA and CDR2 is FQGNSA. The CDR3 contains 17 residues. The CDR3 spells CASSSPTSNRARYEQYF. In DNA, the CDR3 is TGTGCCAGCAGCTCACCTACTTCCAACAGGGCTCGCTACGAGCAGTACTTC.

This chain links TRBV5-1 with TRBJ2-2; the match to TRBD1 covers 7 bases. V trimming: 4 bases; J trimming: 8 bases; junction bases outside the gene matches: 14. The CDR3 runs 16 residues. Germline values: CDR1 SGHRS, CDR2 YFSETQ. The DNA of the CDR3 is TGCGCCAGCAGCGTACAGGGGCGCCCCTCTACGGGGGAGCTGTTTTTT. Translation: CASSVQGRPSTGELFF.

The genes are TRBV6-1 and TRBJ2-7; 7 nucleotides match TRBD2. The CDR3 is made up of 16 amino acids. Unmatched junction bases numbered 12, after V lost 4 bases and J lost 3 bases. Germline V gene data show CDR1 as MNHNS and CDR2 as SASEGT. The CDR3 DNA sequence: TGTGCCAGCAGTGCATGGGGGAGGGCAGTTAACTACGAGCAGTACTTC. Translation: CASSAWGRAVNYEQYF.

The chain links TRBV11-3 to TRBJ2-1, with 14 bases identical to TRBD2. The CDR3 has 16 amino acids. Germline-derived CDR1 and CDR2 are SGHNT and YENEEA. Trimming at V came to 5 bases and at J to 8 bases, leaving 8 bases not matched to a gene. CDR3 sequence reads: CASSRWTSGGSDEQFF. CDR3 sequence (DNA): TGTGCCAGCAGCCGCTGGACTAGCGGGGGGTCTGATGAGCAGTTCTTC.

For the CDR3, the DNA is TGCGCCAGCAGCCTCAACCCCCTAGCGCTCTCCTACAATGAGCAGTTCTTC. Protein: CASSLNPLALSYNEQFF. The chain is built from TRBV4-1 and TRBJ2-1; TRBD2 is a possible D gene (6 bases). The V end lost 4 bases, the J end lost 0 bases, and 16 bases lay between the germline ends. The length of the CDR3 is 17 residues. The germline V gene has CDR1 MGHRA and CDR2 YSYEKL.

V gene TRBV7-2 combines with J gene TRBJ2-7; 10 nucleotides agree with TRBD2. This CDR3 has 15 residues. Trimming took 5 bases from V and 7 from J; bases not matched to a gene: 11. In germline, CDR1 is SGHTA, CDR2 FQGNSA. CDR3 DNA sequence: TGTGCCAGCAGCCTACGAGCGGGAGGGGACCGGGAGCAGTACTTC. Its protein product is CASSLRAGGDREQYF.